This T cell receptor (beta chain) came from a study of CD8 T cells in Susac syndrome. The wider study: There were Susac syndrome patients who were therapy-naive at blood draw, others on corticosteroids, and others on intravenous immunoglobulin alone.

Random hexamers were used to reverse transcribe an amount of about 0.45 to 1 ug RNA. Using its own MiXCR run on the immunoSEQ multiplex PCR reads, TCRdb lists one record per CDR3 protein. The table shows some 160,000 distinct CDR3 sequences, with 94% occurring only once. V was shortened by 3 bases and J by 1 base, with 4 bases between the two germline ends. The germline gives CDR1 SGHRS, CDR2 YFSETQ. This CDR3 is 12 amino acids long. Diagnostic criteria for definite or probable disease, in their recently defined form, were met by the patients with Susac syndrome. This TCR came from a human donor with Susac syndrome. The gene calls are TRBV5-1 and TRBJ2-5; D gene ambiguous. The sample comprised CD4+ T cells from PBMCs. The CDR3 region has the DNA TGCGCCAGCAGCTCCCTCCAAGAGACCCAGTACTTC. It specifies CASSSLQETQYF.